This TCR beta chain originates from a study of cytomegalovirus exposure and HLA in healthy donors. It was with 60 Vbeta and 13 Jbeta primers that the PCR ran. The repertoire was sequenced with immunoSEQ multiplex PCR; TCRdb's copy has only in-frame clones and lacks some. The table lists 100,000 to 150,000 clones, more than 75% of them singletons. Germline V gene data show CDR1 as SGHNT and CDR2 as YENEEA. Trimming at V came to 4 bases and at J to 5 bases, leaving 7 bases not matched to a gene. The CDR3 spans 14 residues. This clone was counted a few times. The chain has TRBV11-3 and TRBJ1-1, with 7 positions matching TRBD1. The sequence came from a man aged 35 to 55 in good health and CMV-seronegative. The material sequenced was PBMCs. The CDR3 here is CASSWRGGSTEAFF. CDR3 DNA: TGTGCCAGCAGCTGGAGAGGGGGCTCGACTGAAGCTTTCTTT. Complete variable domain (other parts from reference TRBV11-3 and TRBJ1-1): EAGVVQSPRYKIIEKKQPVAFWCNPISGHNTLYWYLQNLGQGPELLIRYENEEAVDDSQLPKDRFSAERLKGVDSTLKIQPAELGDSAVYLCASSWRGGSTEAFFGQGTRLTVV.